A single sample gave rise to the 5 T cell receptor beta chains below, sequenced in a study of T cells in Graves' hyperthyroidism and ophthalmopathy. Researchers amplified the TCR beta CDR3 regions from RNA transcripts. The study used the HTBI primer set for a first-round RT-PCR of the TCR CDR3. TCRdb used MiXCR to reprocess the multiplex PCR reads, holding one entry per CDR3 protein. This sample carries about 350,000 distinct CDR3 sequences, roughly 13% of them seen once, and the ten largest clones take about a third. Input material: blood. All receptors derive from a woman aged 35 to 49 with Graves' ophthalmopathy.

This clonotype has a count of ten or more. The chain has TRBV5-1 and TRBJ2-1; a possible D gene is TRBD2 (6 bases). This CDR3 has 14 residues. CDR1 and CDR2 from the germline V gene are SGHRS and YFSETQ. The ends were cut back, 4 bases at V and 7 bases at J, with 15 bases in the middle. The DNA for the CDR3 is TGCGCCAGCAGCCCTTCGGCGGGGTCAAATGAGCAGTTCTTC. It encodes CASSPSAGSNEQFF.

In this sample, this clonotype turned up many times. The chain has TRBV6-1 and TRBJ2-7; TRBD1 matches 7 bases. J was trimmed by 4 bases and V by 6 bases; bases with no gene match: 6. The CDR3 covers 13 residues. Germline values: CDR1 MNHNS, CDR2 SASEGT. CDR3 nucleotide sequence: TGTGCCAGCAGCCGGACAGGATTTTACGAGCAGTACTTC. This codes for CASSRTGFYEQYF.

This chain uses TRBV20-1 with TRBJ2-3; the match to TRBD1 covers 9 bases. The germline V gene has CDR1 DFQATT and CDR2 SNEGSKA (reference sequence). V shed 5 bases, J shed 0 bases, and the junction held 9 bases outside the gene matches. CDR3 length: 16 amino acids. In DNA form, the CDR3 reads TGCAGTGCTTTTGATAGACAGGGGGGAAGCACAGATACGCAGTATTTT. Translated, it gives CSAFDRQGGSTDTQYF.

Written as DNA, the CDR3 is TGCGCCAGCAGGGGGGACGGATCCTGGATAGGTGATGGCTACACCTTC. Translated, it gives CASRGDGSWIGDGYTF. V gene TRBV5-1 combines with J gene TRBJ1-2, with D perhaps TRBD1 (5 bases). This CDR3 region has 16 residues. The germline V gene has CDR1 SGHRS and CDR2 YFSETQ. V lost 5 bases and J 6 bases, leaving 23 bases between the germline ends.

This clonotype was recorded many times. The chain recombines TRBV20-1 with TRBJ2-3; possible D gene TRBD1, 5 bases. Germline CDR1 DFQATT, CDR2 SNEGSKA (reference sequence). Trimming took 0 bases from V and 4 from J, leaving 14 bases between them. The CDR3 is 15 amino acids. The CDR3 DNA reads TGCAGTGCTAGAGATATCCGAAGGGGTGCAGATACGCAGTATTTT. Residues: CSARDIRRGADTQYF.